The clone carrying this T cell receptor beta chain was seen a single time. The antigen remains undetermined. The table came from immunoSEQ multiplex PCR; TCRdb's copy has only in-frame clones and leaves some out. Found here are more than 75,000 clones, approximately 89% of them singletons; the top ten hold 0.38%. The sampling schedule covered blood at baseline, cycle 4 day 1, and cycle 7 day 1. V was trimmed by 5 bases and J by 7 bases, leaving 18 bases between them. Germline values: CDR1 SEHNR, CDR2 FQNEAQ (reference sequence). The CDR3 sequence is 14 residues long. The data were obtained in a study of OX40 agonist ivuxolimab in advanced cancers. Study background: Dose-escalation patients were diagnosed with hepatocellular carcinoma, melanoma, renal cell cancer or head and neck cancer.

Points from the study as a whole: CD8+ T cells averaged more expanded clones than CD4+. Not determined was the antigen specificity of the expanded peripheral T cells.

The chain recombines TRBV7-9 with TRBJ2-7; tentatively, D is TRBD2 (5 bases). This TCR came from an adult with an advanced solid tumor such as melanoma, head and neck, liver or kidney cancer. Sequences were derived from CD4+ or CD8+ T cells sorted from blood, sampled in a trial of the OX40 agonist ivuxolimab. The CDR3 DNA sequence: TGTGCCAGCAGCGTTGAAGAGGGAGTGGGTGAGCAGTACTTC. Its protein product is CASSVEEGVGEQYF. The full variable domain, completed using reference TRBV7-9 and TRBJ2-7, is DTGVSQNPRHKITKRGQNVTFRCDPISEHNRLYWYRQTLGQGPEFLTYFQNEAQLEKSRLLSDRFSAERPKGSFSTLEIQRTEQGDSAMYLCASSVEEGVGEQYFGPGTRLTVT.